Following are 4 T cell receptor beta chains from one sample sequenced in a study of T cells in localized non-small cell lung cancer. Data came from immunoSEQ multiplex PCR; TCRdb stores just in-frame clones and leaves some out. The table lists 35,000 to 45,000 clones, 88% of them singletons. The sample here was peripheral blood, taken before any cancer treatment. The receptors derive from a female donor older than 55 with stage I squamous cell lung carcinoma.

CDR3 sequence reads: CASSQDPGQAYEQYF. The CDR3 DNA reads as TGCGCCAGCAGCCAAGATCCCGGACAGGCCTACGAGCAGTACTTC. The chain recombines TRBV4-1 with TRBJ2-7; TRBD1 matches 7 bases. The CDR3 spans 15 residues. Trimming removed 0 bases from V and 2 bases from J; junction bases left unmatched: 4. The germline V gene has CDR1 MGHRA and CDR2 YSYEKL.

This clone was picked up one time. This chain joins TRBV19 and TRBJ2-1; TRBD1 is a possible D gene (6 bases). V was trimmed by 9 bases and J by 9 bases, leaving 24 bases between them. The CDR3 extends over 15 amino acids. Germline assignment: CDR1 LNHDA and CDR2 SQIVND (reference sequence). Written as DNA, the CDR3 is TGTGCCAGACCAACAGGGACGGCTCGGACGAGTGAGCAGTTCTTC. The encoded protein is CARPTGTARTSEQFF.

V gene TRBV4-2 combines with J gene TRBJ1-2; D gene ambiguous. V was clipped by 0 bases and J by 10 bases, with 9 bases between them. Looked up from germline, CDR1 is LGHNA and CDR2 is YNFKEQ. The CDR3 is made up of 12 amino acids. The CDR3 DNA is TGTGCCAGCAGCCAAGATACCCAGGACTACACCTTC. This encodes CASSQDTQDYTF.

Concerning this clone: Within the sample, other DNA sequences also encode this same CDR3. The DNA of the CDR3 is TGTGCCAGCAGTTACGGGGGGGAGGAAGAGAAACTGTTTTTT. Its translation is CASSYGGEEEKLFF. The rearrangement uses TRBV6-5 and TRBJ1-4, with D perhaps matching TRBD1 (5 bases). The germline CDR1 and CDR2 sequences are MNHEY and SVGAGI. V gave up 2 bases and J gave up 11 bases, with 15 bases separating them. CDR3 length: 14 amino acids.